Presented here are 30 T cell receptor beta chains from one specimen sequenced in a study of radiation and T cells in renal cell carcinoma. Assay used: immunoSEQ multiplex PCR; TCRdb lists only in-frame clones, some missing. The repertoire has about 130,000 clones, approximately 85% of them found once; the top ten carry around 6.1%. Time point reported: blood 2 weeks post-SBRT. Noted treatment: 15 Gy SBRT to primary tumor, nephrectomy 4 weeks later. The source was blood, collected from a patient whose treatment included radiotherapy and nephrectomy. The receptor set was obtained from a middle-aged man with renal cell carcinoma.

This chain connects TRBV6-5 to TRBJ2-2; the D is unclear. CDR1 MNHEY and CDR2 SVGAGI come from the germline V gene. CDR3 length: 15 amino acids. V was shortened by 2 bases and J by 1 base, with 8 bases between the two germline ends. Written as DNA, the CDR3 is TGTGCCAGCAGTTACCGACACCTGAACACCGGGGAGCTGTTTTTT. This gives the protein CASSYRHLNTGELFF.

The chain is built from TRBV18 and TRBJ1-5; D gene unclear. CDR3 length: 12 amino acids. In germline, CDR1 is KGHSH, CDR2 LQKENI. Trimming shortened V by 2 bases and J by 5 bases, and 4 bases separated the two germline ends. The chain's CDR3 is CASSPVDQPQHF. The CDR3 bases are TGTGCCAGCTCACCAGTGGATCAGCCCCAGCATTTT.

The chain has TRBV6-5 and TRBJ1-3, with D unclear. The CDR3 sequence is 11 residues long. The V gene's germline CDR1 is MNHEY and CDR2 SVGAGI. Trimming left V 2 bases short and J 10 bases short, with 6 bases between. The CDR3 DNA reads TGTGCCAGCAGTTACGGAGAGACCATATATTTT. Residues: CASSYGETIYF.

The CDR3 protein is CSAESSGNTIYF. In DNA, the CDR3 is TGCAGCGCTGAGAGCTCTGGAAACACCATATATTTT. The chain employs TRBV29-1 and TRBJ1-3; D is undetermined. This CDR3 contains 12 residues. The germline V and J ends were trimmed by 7 bases and 0 bases, with 7 bases remaining between them. Germline V lookup: CDR1 SQVTM, CDR2 ANQGSEA. Full variable domain (missing parts from reference TRBV29-1 and TRBJ1-3): SAVISQKPSRDICQRGTSLTIQCQVDSQVTMMFWYRQQPGQSLTLIATANQGSEATYESGFVIDKFPISRPNLTFSTLTVSNMSPEDSSIYLCSAESSGNTIYFGEGSWLTVV.

This clone was detected once. The chain carries TRBV30 and TRBJ1-2; D unresolved. This CDR3 has 15 residues. V lost 3 bases and J 5 bases, leaving 19 bases between the germline ends. Germline V gene sequence: CDR1 GTSNPN, CDR2 SVGIG (reference sequence). The CDR3, as DNA: TGTGCCTGGAGACCGGGTGGGGTAATACATTATGGCTACACCTTC. As protein: CAWRPGGVIHYGYTF.

The chain is built from TRBV7-2 and TRBJ2-6; tentatively, D is TRBD1 or TRBD2 (5 bases each). V gave up 3 bases and J gave up 1 base, with 13 bases separating them. CDR1 is SGHTA, CDR2 FQGNSA, per germline. The CDR3 spans 17 residues. CDR3 DNA: TGTGCCAGCAGCTTTAGAGGGGATCCTTCTGGGGCCAACGTCCTGACTTTC. Amino acids: CASSFRGDPSGANVLTF.

The genes are TRBV27 and TRBJ2-7; possible D gene TRBD2, 6 bases. Germline V lookup: CDR1 MNHEY, CDR2 SMNVEV (reference sequence). Trimming shortened V by 6 bases and J by 2 bases, and 11 bases separated the two germline ends. The CDR3 extends over 13 amino acids. In DNA form, the CDR3 reads TGTGCCAGCAGACCATCGGGGGCCTACGAGCAGTACTTC. Translating gives CASRPSGAYEQYF.

This clone has just a few counts. The CDR3, as DNA: TGCGCCAGCAGTCTACCTGGACAGCAAACTAATGAAAAACTGTTTTTT. Translating gives CASSLPGQQTNEKLFF. The chain joins TRBV4-1 to TRBJ1-4, with D possibly being TRBD1 (6 bases). CDR3 length equals 16 residues. The V end was cut by 6 bases, the J end by 1 base, with 15 bases between. CDR1 and CDR2 from the germline V gene are MGHRA and YSYEKL.

The table lists this clone with a count of one. The CDR3 loop is CASSVSGGIYEQYF. The DNA of the CDR3 is TGTGCCAGCAGCGTTAGCGGTGGAATTTACGAGCAGTACTTC. The chain employs TRBV6-5 and TRBJ2-7, with a tentative D call TRBD2 (6 bases). The CDR3 length is 14 residues. The V end was cut by 6 bases, the J end by 4 bases, with 16 bases between. Per germline, CDR1 MNHEY and CDR2 SVGAGI.

This chain joins TRBV7-9 and TRBJ1-1; D is perhaps TRBD1 (5 bases). The CDR3 is 14 residues long. The V and J ends lost 5 bases and 7 bases respectively, with 17 bases between them. The V gene's germline CDR1 is SEHNR and CDR2 FQNEAQ (reference sequence). DNA of the CDR3: TGTGCCAGCAGCCCCCGGGGAGGGGCCCTTGAAGCTTTCTTT. It specifies CASSPRGGALEAFF.

The chain carries TRBV5-4 and TRBJ2-1; no firm D call. The V end lost 2 bases, the J end lost 7 bases, and 7 bases lay between the germline ends. The CDR3 is 12 residues long. Germline CDR1 SGHNT, CDR2 YYREEE (reference sequence). The CDR3 DNA is TGTGCCAGCAGCTTACAGATGAATGAGCAGTTCTTC. Its translation is CASSLQMNEQFF. Full variable domain (rest looked up from reference TRBV5-4 and TRBJ2-1): ETGVTQSPTHLIKTRGQQVTLRCSSQSGHNTVSWYQQALGQGPQFIFQYYREEENGRGNFPPRFSGLQFPNYSSELNVNALELDDSALYLCASSLQMNEQFFGPGTRLTVL.

Regarding this clone: The junction differs from germline at one of its ends, possibly a read error. The V call is TRBV9, the J call TRBJ1-3; weak D call: TRBD1 (6 bases). Germline assignment: CDR1 SGDLS and CDR2 YYNGEE. The CDR3 extends over 16 amino acids. The CDR3 spells CASSVERGDSGNTIYF. In DNA, the CDR3 is TGTGCCAGCAGCGTAGAGAGGGGGGACTCTGGGAACACCATATATTTT.

This clone was recorded only once. The rearrangement links TRBV19 to TRBJ1-3; the D is unclear. CDR1 and CDR2 from the germline V gene are LNHDA and SQIVND (reference sequence). Trimming took off 6 bases at V and 8 bases at J, with 17 bases between the two ends. The CDR3 is 14 residues long. In DNA, the CDR3 is TGTGCCAGTAGAACCCGAACGGCCGCGGACACCATATATTTT. It specifies CASRTRTAADTIYF.

CDR3: CASTQGQGTIEQFF. For the CDR3, the DNA is TGTGCCAGCACCCAGGGACAGGGCACCATTGAGCAGTTCTTC. The J gene is TRBJ2-1, the V gene TRBV2; 9 nucleotides agree with TRBD1. The trim removed 7 bases at V and 9 bases at J, leaving 10 bases unmatched. The length of the CDR3 is 14 residues. CDR1 is SNHLY, CDR2 FYNNEI, per germline.

The rearrangement uses TRBV29-1 and TRBJ2-2; 7 bases are shared with TRBD2. The length of the CDR3 is 13 residues. V was clipped by 6 bases and J by 2 bases; unmatched bases: 3. Per germline, CDR1 SQVTM and CDR2 ANQGSEA. For the CDR3, the DNA is TGCAGCGTGGGGGACTACAACACCGGGGAGCTGTTTTTT. Protein sequence: CSVGDYNTGELFF.

The V gene is TRBV7-2, the J gene TRBJ1-1; D might be TRBD1 (6 bases). CDR1 and CDR2 (germline): SGHTA, FQGNSA. The length of the CDR3 is 14 residues. The V end lost 5 bases, the J end lost 6 bases, and 16 bases lay between the germline ends. CDR3 sequence reads: CASSPGAGRAEAFF. CDR3 DNA: TGTGCCAGCAGCCCAGGGGCGGGTAGGGCTGAAGCTTTCTTT.

The J gene is TRBJ2-2, the V gene TRBV4-3; D gene uncertain. This CDR3 has 17 residues. Trimming shortened V by 1 base and J by 4 bases, and 16 bases separated the two germline ends. Germline values: CDR1 LGHNA, CDR2 YSLEER. DNA of the CDR3: TGCGCCAGCAGCCAAGGAAGGATTGACAAATCCACCGGGGAGCTGTTTTTT. Its translation is CASSQGRIDKSTGELFF.

Only a few counts were recorded for this clone. This chain joins TRBV4-2 and TRBJ2-7; TRBD2 agrees at 11 bases. The CDR3 covers 16 residues. Per germline, CDR1 LGHNA and CDR2 YNFKEQ. The V segment lost 5 bases and the J segment 2 bases; nucleotides outside the gene matches: 8. CDR3 sequence (DNA): TGTGCCAGCAGCGTCGCCGGGACTAGCGGCACCTACGAGCAGTACTTC. Residues: CASSVAGTSGTYEQYF.

The gene calls are TRBV21-1 and TRBJ2-7; the table assigns TRBD2, which was not confirmed against the DNA. TRBV21-1 is noted as a pseudogene. CDR3 length equals 17 residues. This CDR3 is CASSDREPGPRAYEQYF. CDR3 nucleotide sequence: TGTGCCAGCAGCGACCGGGAGCCGGGCCCAAGGGCCTACGAGCAGTACTTC.

The chain couples TRBV29-1 to TRBJ2-7; 11 bases are shared with TRBD1. Germline values: CDR1 SQVTM, CDR2 ANQGSEA. V was clipped by 7 bases and J by 1 base; unmatched bases: 6. The CDR3 covers 14 residues. CDR3 nucleotide sequence: TGCAGCGCAAGGACAGGGGGCAGGTCCTACGAGCAGTACTTC. Amino acid sequence: CSARTGGRSYEQYF.

The chain employs TRBV14 and TRBJ2-3; no clear D gene. The CDR3 extends over 15 amino acids. V lost 4 bases to trimming and J lost 5 bases, with 16 bases between them. The germline V gene has CDR1 SGHDN and CDR2 FVKESK. The CDR3, as DNA: TGTGCCAGCAGCCGTACGTCCCCTCTTGTAGATACGCAGTATTTT. Its protein is CASSRTSPLVDTQYF. The whole variable domain, remainder taken from reference TRBV14 and TRBJ2-3, is EAGVTQFPSHSVIEKGQTVTLRCDPISGHDNLYWYRRVMGKEIKFLLHFVKESKQDESGMPNNRFLAERTGGTYSTLKVQPAELEDSGVYFCASSRTSPLVDTQYFGPGTRLTVL.

The rearrangement links TRBV4-2 to TRBJ1-4, with D possibly TRBD1 on 5 matching bases. CDR3 length equals 15 residues. Germline CDR1 reads LGHNA; CDR2 reads YNFKEQ. The V end was cut by 2 bases, the J end by 1 base, with 8 bases between. The CDR3 reads CASSQLGVTNEKLFF. In nucleotides, the CDR3 is TGTGCCAGCAGCCAACTAGGGGTAACTAATGAAAAACTGTTTTTT.

The V gene is TRBV29-1, the J gene TRBJ2-3; 8 bases line up with TRBD2. V was clipped by 2 bases and J by 4 bases; unmatched bases: 20. Germline CDR1 reads SQVTM; CDR2 reads ANQGSEA. The length of the CDR3 is 19 residues. CDR3 sequence reads: CSVESLGGYSGRRSDTQYF. DNA of the CDR3: TGCAGCGTTGAATCCCTAGGGGGGTACAGCGGGAGAAGGTCAGATACGCAGTATTTT.

This clone was picked up one time. V usage is TRBV28 and J usage is TRBJ1-2; D is uncertain. V dropped 2 bases and J dropped 8 bases, with 9 bases sitting between them. The CDR3 extends over 12 amino acids. CDR1 is MDHEN, CDR2 SYDVKM, per germline. The CDR3 spells CASSLKPQGYTF. The CDR3 DNA is TGTGCCAGCAGTTTAAAGCCCCAAGGCTACACCTTC.

The chain employs TRBV4-3 and TRBJ2-1, with 15 bases identical to TRBD2. V trimming: 0 bases; J trimming: 9 bases; junction bases outside the gene matches: 9. This CDR3 contains 18 residues. CDR1 is LGHNA, CDR2 YSLEER, per germline. This CDR3 is CASSQEGGLAGGDGEQFF. CDR3 DNA: TGCGCCAGCAGCCAAGAAGGAGGACTAGCGGGGGGGGATGGTGAGCAGTTCTTC.

This clone was detected many times. This chain joins TRBV30 and TRBJ2-3, with 13 positions matching TRBD2. Germline CDR1 reads GTSNPN; CDR2 reads SVGIG (reference sequence). The J segment lost 1 base and the V segment lost 1 base, leaving 8 bases of the junction unmatched. The CDR3 runs 18 residues. The CDR3 DNA reads TGTGCCTGGAGTGAGGTCCCCGGACTAGCGGGGGGCACAGATACGCAGTATTTT. Encoded protein: CAWSEVPGLAGGTDTQYF. The complete variable domain, with remaining parts taken from reference TRBV30 and TRBJ2-3, reads SQTIHQWPATLVQPVGSPLSLECTVEGTSNPNLYWYRQAAGRGLQLLFYSVGIGQISSEVPQNLSASRPQDRQFILSSKKLLLSDSGFYLCAWSEVPGLAGGTDTQYFGPGTRLTVL.

V is TRBV5-4 and J is TRBJ2-5; a possible D gene is TRBD2 (6 bases). Trimming left V 2 bases short and J 4 bases short, with 12 bases between. Germline CDR1 reads SGHNT; CDR2 reads YYREEE (reference sequence). The CDR3 sequence is 14 residues long. The CDR3 loop is CASSFSGEGETQYF. The CDR3 nucleotides are TGTGCCAGCAGCTTCTCGGGAGAGGGAGAGACCCAGTACTTC.

The gene calls are TRBV19 and TRBJ2-5, with 10 bases aligning to TRBD2. The CDR3 runs 13 residues. The germline V gene has CDR1 LNHDA and CDR2 SQIVND (reference sequence). V dropped 7 bases and J dropped 9; count of bases not matched to a gene: 8. CDR3 nucleotide sequence: TGTGCCAGTACCACGGGTAGCGGGAGGCCCCAGTACTTC. Translating it yields CASTTGSGRPQYF.

This clone is a singleton in its sample. In DNA form, the CDR3 reads TGCGCCAGCAGCCAAGCGGACAGGGACTACAATGAGCAGTTCTTC. Residues: CASSQADRDYNEQFF. The rearrangement links TRBV4-1 to TRBJ2-1, with 8 bases that match TRBD1. The length of the CDR3 is 15 residues. The J segment lost 3 bases and the V segment lost 1 base, leaving 2 bases of the junction unmatched. The germline V gene encodes CDR1 MGHRA and CDR2 YSYEKL.

This clone has only one observation. The chain employs TRBV6-1 and TRBJ2-3, with 7 bases aligning to TRBD2. This CDR3 comprises 14 residues. V gave up 6 bases and J gave up 5 bases; unmatched junction bases: 8. Per germline, CDR1 MNHNS and CDR2 SASEGT. CDR3 nucleotide sequence: TGTGCCAGCAGGACGGGAGGCTATGTAGATACGCAGTATTTT. Amino acids: CASRTGGYVDTQYF.